These 8 T cell receptor beta chains came from one sample sequenced in a study of T cell changes during pregnancy in multiple sclerosis. Profiling relied on immunoSEQ multiplex PCR, and the TCRdb table lists in-frame clones only, not all of them. The repertoire includes some 60,000 clones, around nine tenths of them detected once, and under 0.45% sits in the top ten. Sequencing used CD4+ T cells from peripheral blood mononuclear cells, obtained in the third trimester of pregnancy. All receptors come from a female donor with multiple sclerosis, enrolled in a pregnancy study.

V and J are TRBV5-1 and TRBJ1-5; 7 positions agree with TRBD1. This CDR3 has 14 residues. V lost 0 bases, J lost 5 bases, and 2 bases stayed unmatched. Germline assignment: CDR1 SGHRS and CDR2 YFSETQ. The CDR3 loop reads CASSLGQGDQPQHF. The CDR3 coding sequence is TGCGCCAGCAGCTTGGGACAGGGCGATCAGCCCCAGCATTTT.

The rearrangement uses TRBV29-1 and TRBJ2-4, with D perhaps matching TRBD2 (5 bases). Germline V gives CDR1 SQVTM, CDR2 ANQGSEA. This CDR3 comprises 13 residues. V was trimmed by 6 bases and J by 5 bases, leaving 14 bases between them. The CDR3 sequence: CSVHRRFENIQYF. In DNA form, the CDR3 reads TGCAGCGTGCATAGGAGGTTCGAAAACATTCAGTACTTC. Full variable domain (remainder filled in from reference TRBV29-1 and TRBJ2-4): SAVISQKPSRDICQRGTSLTIQCQVDSQVTMMFWYRQQPGQSLTLIATANQGSEATYESGFVIDKFPISRPNLTFSTLTVSNMSPEDSSIYLCSVHRRFENIQYFGAGTRLSVL.

CDR3 amino acids: CASRDTYGSSYNEQFF. CDR3 nucleotide sequence: TGTGCCAGCAGGGACACCTACGGGAGCTCCTACAATGAGCAGTTCTTC. The chain combines TRBV27 with TRBJ2-1; D possibly corresponds to TRBD2 (6 bases). Germline CDR1 is MNHEY and CDR2 is SMNVEV (reference sequence). V shed 6 bases and J shed 0 bases, with 15 bases lying between them. CDR3 length: 16 residues.

The CDR3 region has the DNA TGTGCCTGGAGTGTACGAGGCTCACCCCTCCACTTT. Its protein product is CAWSVRGSPLHF. This chain joins TRBV30 and TRBJ1-6; D unclear. This CDR3 spans 12 amino acids. Between the trimmed V and J ends, which lost 0 bases and 10 bases, there was a span of 7 bases. The germline V gene has CDR1 GTSNPN and CDR2 SVGIG (reference sequence).

On this clone: Mismatch with germline at one junction end may stem from a read error. Other DNA sequences in the sample encode the same CDR3. The V call is TRBV7-2, the J call TRBJ2-3; D is unresolved. The CDR3 covers 15 residues. Germline CDR1 is SGHTA and CDR2 is FQGNSA. The CDR3 nucleotides read TGTGCTAGCAGCCCCCGTAGTAACCCCGGGGATACGCAGTATTTT. It is translated as CASSPRSNPGDTQYF.

This clone was seen a handful of times. This rearrangement joins TRBV4-2 to TRBJ1-1; possibly TRBD1 for D (5 bases). This CDR3 region has 17 residues. Germline V lookup: CDR1 LGHNA, CDR2 YNFKEQ. The V and J ends lost 0 bases and 1 base respectively, with 15 bases between them. CDR3 sequence (DNA): TGTGCCAGCAGCCAAGAGGCGACAGCGCAATCGAACACTGAAGCTTTCTTT. This gives the protein CASSQEATAQSNTEAFF.

The V and J genes are TRBV18 and TRBJ1-5; D ambiguous. This CDR3 contains 14 residues. Per germline, CDR1 KGHSH and CDR2 LQKENI. V dropped 3 bases and J dropped 6 bases, with 12 bases sitting between them. The CDR3 spells CASSPVPTGQPQHF. DNA of the CDR3: TGTGCCAGCTCACCGGTCCCGACGGGTCAGCCCCAGCATTTT.

This chain links TRBV18 with TRBJ2-5, with D perhaps TRBD2 (5 bases). The V gene's germline CDR1 is KGHSH and CDR2 LQKENI. V shed 6 bases and J shed 5 bases, with 10 bases lying between them. The CDR3 has 12 amino acids. The CDR3: CASSPRRETQYF. CDR3 sequence (DNA): TGTGCCAGCTCCCCGAGGAGGGAGACCCAGTACTTC.